The present T cell receptor beta chain was sequenced within a study of CD8+ T cells in alopecia areata. Extracted from the samples, RNA was reverse transcribed into cDNA to serve as the sequencing template. Profiled with immunoSEQ multiplex PCR; TCRdb holds only in-frame clones, not every one. The sample holds 120,000 or so clones, 35% to 45% seen once. The CDR3 is 14 amino acids. Germline loops: CDR1 SGHTA, CDR2 FQGNSA. V lost 5 bases to trimming and J lost 1 base, with 10 bases between them. This clonotype was obtained from a human donor with alopecia areata. The sequenced sample consisted of CD4+ T cells sorted from blood. The J gene is TRBJ2-3, the V gene TRBV7-2; D is possibly TRBD1 (6 bases). The CDR3 protein is CASSGWTGTDTQYF. The CDR3 bases are TGTGCCAGCAGCGGGTGGACAGGCACAGATACGCAGTATTTT.